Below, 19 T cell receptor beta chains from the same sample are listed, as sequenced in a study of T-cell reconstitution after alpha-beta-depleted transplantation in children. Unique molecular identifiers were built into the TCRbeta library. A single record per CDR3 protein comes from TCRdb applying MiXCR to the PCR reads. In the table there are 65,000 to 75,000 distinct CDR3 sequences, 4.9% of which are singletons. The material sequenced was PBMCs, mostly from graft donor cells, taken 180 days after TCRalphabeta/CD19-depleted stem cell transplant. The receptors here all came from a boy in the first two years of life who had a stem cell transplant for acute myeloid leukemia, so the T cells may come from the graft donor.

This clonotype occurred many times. The CDR3 sequence: CSASQGVKNIQYF. Here the CDR3 DNA reads TGCAGTGCTAGCCAAGGGGTCAAAAACATTCAGTACTTC. This chain joins TRBV20-1 and TRBJ2-4, with TRBD1 as a possible D gene (5 bases). The CDR3 covers 13 residues. Trimming pared 3 bases from V and 3 bases from J, leaving 9 bases between. CDR1 is DFQATT and CDR2 is SNEGSKA in the germline V gene (reference sequence).

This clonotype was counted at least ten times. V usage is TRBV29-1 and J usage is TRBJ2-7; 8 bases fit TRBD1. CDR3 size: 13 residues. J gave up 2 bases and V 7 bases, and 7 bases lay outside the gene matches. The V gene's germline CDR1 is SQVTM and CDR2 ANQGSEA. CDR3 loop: CSAGQGFAYEQYF. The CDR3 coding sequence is TGCAGCGCCGGACAGGGATTCGCCTACGAGCAGTACTTC.

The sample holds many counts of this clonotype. DNA of the CDR3: TGTGCCAGCACAGGGAACACTGAAGCTTTCTTT. Its protein product is CASTGNTEAFF. The genes are TRBV28 and TRBJ1-1; D is uncertain. Germline CDR1 MDHEN, CDR2 SYDVKM. The V and J ends lost 7 bases and 1 base respectively, with 4 bases between them. The CDR3 has 11 residues. The whole variable domain, filled in from reference TRBV28 and TRBJ1-1, reads DVKVTQSSRYLVKRTGEKVFLECVQDMDHENMFWYRQDPGLGLRLIYFSYDVKMKEKGDIPEGYSVSREKKERFSLILESASTNQTSMYLCASTGNTEAFFGQGTRLTVV.

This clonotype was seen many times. The CDR3 coding sequence is TGCGCCAGCAGCTTTGACTGGACTAGCGGGGTTGCAGATACGCAGTATTTT. Its protein is CASSFDWTSGVADTQYF. The rearrangement links TRBV5-1 to TRBJ2-3; TRBD2 agrees at 12 bases. The J segment lost 4 bases and the V segment lost 2 bases, leaving 8 bases of the junction unmatched. The CDR3 is made up of 17 amino acids. Germline CDR1 reads SGHRS; CDR2 reads YFSETQ. The full variable domain, with the rest looked up from reference TRBV5-1 and TRBJ2-3, is KAGVTQTPRYLIKTRGQQVTLSCSPISGHRSVSWYQQTPGQGLQFLFEYFSETQRNKGNFPGRFSGRQFSNSRSEMNVSTLELGDSALYLCASSFDWTSGVADTQYFGPGTRLTVL.

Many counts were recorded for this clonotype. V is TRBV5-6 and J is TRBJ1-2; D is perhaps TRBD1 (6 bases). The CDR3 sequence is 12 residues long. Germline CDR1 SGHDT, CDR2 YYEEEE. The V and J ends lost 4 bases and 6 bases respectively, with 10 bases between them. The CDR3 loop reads CASSPDRNGYTF. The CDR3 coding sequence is TGTGCCAGCAGCCCGGACAGAAATGGCTACACCTTC.

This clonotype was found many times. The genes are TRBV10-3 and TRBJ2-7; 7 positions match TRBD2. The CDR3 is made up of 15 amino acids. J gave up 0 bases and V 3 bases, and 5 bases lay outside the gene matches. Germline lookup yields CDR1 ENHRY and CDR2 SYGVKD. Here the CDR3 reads CAISERRGTSYEQYF. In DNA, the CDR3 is TGTGCCATCAGTGAAAGGCGGGGGACCTCCTACGAGCAGTACTTC.

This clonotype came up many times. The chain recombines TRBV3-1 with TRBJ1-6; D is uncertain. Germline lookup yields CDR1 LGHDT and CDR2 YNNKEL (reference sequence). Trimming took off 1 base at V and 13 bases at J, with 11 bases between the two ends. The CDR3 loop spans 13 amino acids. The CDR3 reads CASSQGLRNPLHF. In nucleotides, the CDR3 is TGTGCCAGCAGCCAAGGACTTCGAAACCCCCTCCACTTT.

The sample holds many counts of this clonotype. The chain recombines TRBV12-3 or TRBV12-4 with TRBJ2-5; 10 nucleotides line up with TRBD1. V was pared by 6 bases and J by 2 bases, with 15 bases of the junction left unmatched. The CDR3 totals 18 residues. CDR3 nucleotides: TGTGCCAGCAGGAGACCGGGACAGGGGATTAGGGATCAAGAGACCCAGTACTTC. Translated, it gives CASRRPGQGIRDQETQYF.

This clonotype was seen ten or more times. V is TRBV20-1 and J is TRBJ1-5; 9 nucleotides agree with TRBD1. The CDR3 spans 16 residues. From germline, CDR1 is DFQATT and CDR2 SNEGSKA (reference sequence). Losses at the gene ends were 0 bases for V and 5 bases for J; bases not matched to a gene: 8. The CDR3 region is CSARESGTGNHQPQHF. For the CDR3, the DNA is TGCAGTGCTAGAGAGTCCGGGACAGGGAACCATCAGCCCCAGCATTTT.

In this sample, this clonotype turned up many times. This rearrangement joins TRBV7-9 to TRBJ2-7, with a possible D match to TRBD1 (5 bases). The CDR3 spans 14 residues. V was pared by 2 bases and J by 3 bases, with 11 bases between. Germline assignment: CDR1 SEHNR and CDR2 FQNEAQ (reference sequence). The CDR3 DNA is TGTGCCAGCAGCTTACAGGGAATAAACTACGAGCAGTACTTC. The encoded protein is CASSLQGINYEQYF.

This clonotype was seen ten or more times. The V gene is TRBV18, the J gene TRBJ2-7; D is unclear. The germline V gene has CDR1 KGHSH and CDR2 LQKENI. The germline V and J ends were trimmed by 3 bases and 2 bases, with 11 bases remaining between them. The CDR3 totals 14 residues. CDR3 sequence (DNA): TGTGCCAGCTCACCCGCCAACGGTCCCTACGAGCAGTACTTC. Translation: CASSPANGPYEQYF.

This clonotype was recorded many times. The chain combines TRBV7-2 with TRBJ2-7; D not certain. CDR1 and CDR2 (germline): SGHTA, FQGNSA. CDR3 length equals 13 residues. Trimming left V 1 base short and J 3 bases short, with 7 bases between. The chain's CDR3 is CASSLEPNYEQYF. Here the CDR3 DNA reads TGTGCCAGCAGCTTAGAACCCAACTACGAGCAGTACTTC.

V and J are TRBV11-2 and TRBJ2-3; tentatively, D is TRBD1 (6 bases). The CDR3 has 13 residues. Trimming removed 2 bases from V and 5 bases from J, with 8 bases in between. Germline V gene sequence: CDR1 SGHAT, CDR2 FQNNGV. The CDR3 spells CASSLRTVDTQYF. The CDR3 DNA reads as TGTGCCAGCAGCTTACGGACAGTAGATACGCAGTATTTT.

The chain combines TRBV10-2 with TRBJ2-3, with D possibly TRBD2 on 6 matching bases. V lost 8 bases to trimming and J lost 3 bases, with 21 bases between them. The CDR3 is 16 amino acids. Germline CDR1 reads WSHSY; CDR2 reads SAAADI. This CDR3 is CASARGVADFTDTQYF. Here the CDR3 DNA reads TGCGCCAGCGCCCGTGGGGTAGCGGACTTTACAGATACGCAGTATTTT.

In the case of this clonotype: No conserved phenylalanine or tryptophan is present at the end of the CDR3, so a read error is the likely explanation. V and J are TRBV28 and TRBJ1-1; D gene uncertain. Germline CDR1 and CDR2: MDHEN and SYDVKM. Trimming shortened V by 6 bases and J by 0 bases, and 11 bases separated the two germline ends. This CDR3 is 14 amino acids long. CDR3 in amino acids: CASRYGSMNTEAFL. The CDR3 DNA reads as TGTGCCAGCAGATACGGGAGCATGAACACTGAAGCTTTCCTT.

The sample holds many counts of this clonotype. Here the CDR3 reads CSASPPPGGRASGNEQFF. The CDR3 DNA reads TGCAGTGCTAGTCCCCCCCCAGGGGGGCGGGCCAGTGGAAATGAGCAGTTCTTC. The rearrangement uses TRBV20-1 and TRBJ2-1; a possible D gene is TRBD1 (7 bases). V gave up 3 bases and J gave up 7 bases, with 28 bases separating them. CDR1 and CDR2 (germline): DFQATT, SNEGSKA (reference sequence). The CDR3 has 18 amino acids.

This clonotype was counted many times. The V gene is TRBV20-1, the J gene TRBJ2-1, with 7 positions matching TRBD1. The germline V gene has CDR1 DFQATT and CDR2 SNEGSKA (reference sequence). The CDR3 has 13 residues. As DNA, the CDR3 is TGCAGCCCGATAGGGGGCGCATACAATGAGCAGTTCTTC. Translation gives CSPIGGAYNEQFF.

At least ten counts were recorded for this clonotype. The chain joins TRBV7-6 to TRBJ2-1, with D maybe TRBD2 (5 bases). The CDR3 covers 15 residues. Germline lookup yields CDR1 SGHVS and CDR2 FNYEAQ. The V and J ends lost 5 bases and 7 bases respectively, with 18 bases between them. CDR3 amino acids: CASSPPGVENNEQFF. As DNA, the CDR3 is TGTGCCAGCAGCCCTCCCGGGGTAGAAAATAATGAGCAGTTCTTC.

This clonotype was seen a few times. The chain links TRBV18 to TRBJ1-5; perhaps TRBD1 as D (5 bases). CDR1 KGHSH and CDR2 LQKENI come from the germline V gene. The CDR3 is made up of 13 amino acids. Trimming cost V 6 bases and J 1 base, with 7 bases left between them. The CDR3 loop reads CASSGDSNQPQHF. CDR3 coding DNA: TGTGCCAGCTCCGGGGACAGCAATCAGCCCCAGCATTTT. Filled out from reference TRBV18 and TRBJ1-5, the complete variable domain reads NAGVMQNPRHLVRRRGQEARLRCSPMKGHSHVYWYRQLPEEGLKFMVYLQKENIIDESGMPKERFSAEFPKEGPSILRIQQVVRGDSAAYFCASSGDSNQPQHFGDGTRLSIL.